The 17 T cell receptor beta chains below were found in one sample sequenced in a study of CD8 T cells in ankylosing spondylitis (dated by TCRdb to 2015 to 2018). The library was generated by 5' RACE. The sequencer was an Illumina HiSeq 2500. Clones were called with MiXCR by TCRdb after fastp trimmed the public reads at Q25, and only in-frame beta chains were retained. Every entry covers one CDR3 protein and lists the most common genes and DNA from its rows. This sample comprises around 210,000 distinct CDR3 sequences, approximately 8.4% of them detected only once. The ten largest clonotypes hold more than 4% of the sample. The sequenced sample was blood, either unsorted or a sorted T cell fraction (not recorded which). All receptors derive from a female donor with ankylosing spondylitis or in good health (not recorded which).

This chain links TRBV20-1 with TRBJ2-1, with a tentative D call TRBD2 (5 bases). V lost 4 bases and J 4 bases, leaving 14 bases between the germline ends. Germline loops: CDR1 DFQATT, CDR2 SNEGSKA (reference sequence). The CDR3 is 14 amino acids. Here the CDR3 DNA reads TGCAGTGCTACCCTATTCGGAGGATACAATGAGCAGTTCTTC. Protein sequence: CSATLFGGYNEQFF.

This clonotype was counted ten times or more. V is TRBV27 and J is TRBJ1-1; TRBD1 matches at 9 bases. CDR1 is MNHEY, CDR2 SMNVEV, per germline (reference sequence). The J segment lost 4 bases and the V segment lost 7 bases, leaving 7 bases of the junction unmatched. CDR3 length: 14 amino acids. The CDR3 here is CASTPTGGFTEAFF. The CDR3, as DNA: TGTGCCAGCACCCCCACAGGGGGCTTCACTGAAGCTTTCTTT.

This clonotype was found many times. This chain uses TRBV7-6 with TRBJ2-5; no reliable D call. V was clipped by 0 bases and J by 5 bases, with 13 bases between them. The CDR3 has 15 amino acids. Germline V gene sequence: CDR1 SGHVS, CDR2 FNYEAQ. This CDR3 reads CASSLAGLLTETQYF. Written as DNA, the CDR3 is TGTGCCAGCAGCTTAGCAGGCCTACTTACCGAGACCCAGTACTTC.

This clonotype was seen many times. V usage is TRBV15 and J usage is TRBJ2-2; D tentatively reads TRBD1 or TRBD2 (5 bases each). Per germline, CDR1 LNHNV and CDR2 YYDKDF (reference sequence). The V end was cut by 11 bases, the J end by 10 bases, with 20 bases between. The CDR3 has 13 amino acids. The CDR3 region has the DNA TGTGCCTCCCTCGGGGCCCTTGGGGAGGAGCTGTTTTTT. It codes for CASLGALGEELFF.

Many counts were recorded for this clonotype. V and J are TRBV7-2 and TRBJ1-2; D ambiguous. CDR3 length equals 12 residues. Germline CDR1 reads SGHTA; CDR2 reads FQGNSA. V lost 1 base, J lost 5 bases, and 5 bases lay in between. The CDR3 loop reads CASSLEGYGYTF. The CDR3 DNA is TGTGCCAGCAGCTTAGAAGGGTATGGCTACACCTTC.

The chain recombines TRBV7-9 with TRBJ2-5, with TRBD2 matching over 8 bases. The V segment lost 1 base and the J segment 5 bases; nucleotides outside the gene matches: 6. Germline CDR1 is SEHNR and CDR2 is FQNEAQ (reference sequence). This CDR3 region has 15 residues. CDR3 DNA: TGTGCCAGCAGCTTAGAAGCGGGAGTCATCGAGACCCAGTACTTC. Its translation is CASSLEAGVIETQYF.

This clonotype was recorded at least ten times. The chain carries TRBV10-3 and TRBJ2-7; possibly TRBD1 or TRBD2 for D (5 bases each). The CDR3 runs to 14 residues. The V end lost 2 bases, the J end lost 3 bases, and 11 bases lay between the germline ends. CDR1 and CDR2 (germline): ENHRY, SYGVKD. The CDR3 DNA reads TGTGCCATCAGTGAGGGGACGGGTTTCTACGAGCAGTACTTC. Protein: CAISEGTGFYEQYF.

The chain is built from TRBV2 and TRBJ2-1, with 7 bases matching TRBD2. Germline lookup yields CDR1 SNHLY and CDR2 FYNNEI. After removal of 2 bases from V and 12 bases from J, the junction contained 19 bases not matched to a gene. The CDR3 is 17 residues long. The CDR3 protein is CASSERVAGLPNRGQFF. The CDR3 nucleotides read TGTGCCAGCAGTGAAAGGGTAGCGGGCTTACCCAACAGAGGGCAGTTCTTC.

This clonotype has a count of ten or more. The CDR3 coding sequence is TGTGCCAGCAGCCTTCTCTCCCCACTAGGAACCAATGAGCAGTTCTTC. Its translation is CASSLLSPLGTNEQFF. V usage is TRBV3-1 and J usage is TRBJ2-1, with D perhaps matching TRBD2 (5 bases). V lost 4 bases and J lost 6, with 19 bases in between. The CDR3 length is 16 residues. The germline CDR1 and CDR2 sequences are LGHDT and YNNKEL (reference sequence).

This clonotype showed up many times. The rearrangement uses TRBV7-3 and TRBJ2-1; tentative D call: TRBD2 (6 bases). Per germline, CDR1 SGHTA and CDR2 FQGTGA. Trimming took 2 bases from V and 1 from J, leaving 18 bases between them. This CDR3 region has 18 residues. CDR3 residues: CASSLPGTSFGSYNEQFF. The CDR3 nucleotides are TGTGCCAGCAGCTTACCCGGGACTTCCTTCGGGTCCTACAATGAGCAGTTCTTC.

The V and J genes are TRBV7-2 and TRBJ2-5; D gene uncertain. The V end lost 1 base, the J end lost 5 bases, and 11 bases lay between the germline ends. Germline-derived CDR1 and CDR2 are SGHTA and FQGNSA. CDR3 size: 14 residues. CDR3 residues: CASSLGVSRETQYF. In nucleotides, the CDR3 is TGTGCCAGCAGCTTAGGGGTTAGTCGGGAGACCCAGTACTTC.

This clonotype occurred many times. The rearrangement joins TRBV4-3 to TRBJ2-3, with D possibly being TRBD2 (7 bases). The V and J ends lost 4 bases and 2 bases respectively, with 19 bases between them. The CDR3 is 17 amino acids. Germline-derived CDR1 and CDR2 are LGHNA and YSLEER. This CDR3 reads CASSPVQGGALTDTQYF. The CDR3 nucleotides read TGCGCCAGCAGCCCCGTCCAAGGGGGGGCCCTCACAGATACGCAGTATTTT.

This clonotype has a count of ten or more. This rearrangement joins TRBV6-5 to TRBJ1-2, with D possibly TRBD1 on 5 matching bases. The CDR3 runs to 17 residues. Germline assignment: CDR1 MNHEY and CDR2 SVGAGI. V dropped 0 bases and J dropped 8 bases, with 22 bases sitting between them. CDR3 protein: CASSYSTPQGGAGGYTF. CDR3 coding DNA: TGTGCCAGCAGTTACTCGACACCGCAAGGTGGGGCAGGCGGCTACACCTTC.

The J gene is TRBJ2-7, the V gene TRBV20-1; D possibly corresponds to TRBD1 (5 bases). V was trimmed by 6 bases and J by 0 bases, leaving 12 bases between them. The CDR3 has 13 residues. Germline V gene data show CDR1 as DFQATT and CDR2 as SNEGSKA (reference sequence). The CDR3 DNA reads as TGCAGTGCCAGGGAAAGCGACTCCTACGAGCAGTACTTC. This translates into CSARESDSYEQYF.

This clonotype was picked up many times. V usage is TRBV20-1 and J usage is TRBJ2-5; the D is unclear. Germline V gene sequence: CDR1 DFQATT, CDR2 SNEGSKA (reference sequence). The CDR3 is 15 amino acids. V lost 4 bases and J lost 1, with 16 bases in between. The CDR3 region has the DNA TGCAGTGCTACCCCTGGGGTCGGTCCCCAAGAGACCCAGTACTTC. Translating it yields CSATPGVGPQETQYF.

The chain couples TRBV11-2 to TRBJ2-2; D not certain. The germline V gene encodes CDR1 SGHAT and CDR2 FQNNGV. V was cut by 0 bases and J by 0 bases, with 11 bases left in between. The CDR3 runs to 17 residues. CDR3 in amino acids: CASSLDPGTANTGELFF. The CDR3 nucleotides read TGTGCCAGCAGCTTAGATCCAGGAACCGCGAACACCGGGGAGCTGTTTTTT.

V is TRBV6-2 or TRBV6-3 and J is TRBJ2-1; TRBD1 agrees at 8 bases. CDR3 length: 14 residues. Germline-derived CDR1 and CDR2 are MNHEY and SVGEGT. The J segment lost 2 bases and the V segment lost 6 bases, leaving 3 bases of the junction unmatched. DNA for the CDR3: TGTGCCAGCAGGGCGACAGGGGCCTACAATGAGCAGTTCTTC. This sequence encodes CASRATGAYNEQFF.